The 4 T cell receptor beta chains given below trace back to one sample, sequenced in a study of identical twins. Via MiXCR, TCRdb re-called the 5' RACE reads, giving one row per CDR3 protein. The sample has about 890,000 distinct CDR3 sequences, about 12% seen once. These data were also filed under a second study, of yellow fever vaccine responses in identical twins.

The sequencing sample was made of PBMCs. Every receptor here comes from a woman aged 18-29 years in good health.

This clonotype has a handful of counts. The V gene is TRBV4-2, the J gene TRBJ1-1, with 11 bases fitting TRBD1. CDR3 length equals 19 residues. Per germline, CDR1 LGHNA and CDR2 YNFKEQ. V was clipped by 0 bases and J by 1 base; unmatched bases: 10. CDR3 protein: CASSQDIRGQGAWNTEAFF. The CDR3 DNA reads as TGTGCCAGCAGCCAAGATATTCGTGGACAGGGGGCTTGGAACACTGAAGCTTTCTTT.

This rearrangement joins TRBV20-1 to TRBJ2-5, with 9 positions matching TRBD2. V lost 1 base, J lost 3 bases, and 6 bases stayed unmatched. The CDR3 contains 15 residues. Germline V gene sequence: CDR1 DFQATT, CDR2 SNEGSKA (reference sequence). The CDR3 DNA is TGCAGTGCTAGAGTCGCGGGAGGGGGGAAAGAGACCCAGTACTTC. This gives the protein CSARVAGGGKETQYF.

This clonotype showed up just a few times. The chain uses TRBV12-3 or TRBV12-4 and TRBJ2-1; D is perhaps TRBD2 (6 bases). V was clipped by 10 bases and J by 4 bases, with 20 bases between them. The CDR3 length is 15 residues. DNA of the CDR3: TGTGCCACGACCCTGGGGGGACTTACATACAATGAGCAGTTCTTC. It translates to CATTLGGLTYNEQFF.

This clonotype was counted between two and nine times. V usage is TRBV2 and J usage is TRBJ2-3; D tentatively reads TRBD1 or TRBD2 (5 bases each). The CDR3 has 15 amino acids. Germline assignment: CDR1 SNHLY and CDR2 FYNNEI. Trimming took 2 bases from V and 1 from J, leaving 10 bases between them. The DNA of the CDR3 is TGTGCCAGCAGTGAATTTGGGGGAGGCACAGATACGCAGTATTTT. It specifies CASSEFGGGTDTQYF. The full variable domain, completed using reference TRBV2 and TRBJ2-3, is EPEVTQTPSHQVTQMGQEVILRCVPISNHLYFYWYRQILGQKVEFLVSFYNNEISEKSEIFDDQFSVERPDGSNFTLKIRSTKLEDSAMYFCASSEFGGGTDTQYFGPGTRLTVL.